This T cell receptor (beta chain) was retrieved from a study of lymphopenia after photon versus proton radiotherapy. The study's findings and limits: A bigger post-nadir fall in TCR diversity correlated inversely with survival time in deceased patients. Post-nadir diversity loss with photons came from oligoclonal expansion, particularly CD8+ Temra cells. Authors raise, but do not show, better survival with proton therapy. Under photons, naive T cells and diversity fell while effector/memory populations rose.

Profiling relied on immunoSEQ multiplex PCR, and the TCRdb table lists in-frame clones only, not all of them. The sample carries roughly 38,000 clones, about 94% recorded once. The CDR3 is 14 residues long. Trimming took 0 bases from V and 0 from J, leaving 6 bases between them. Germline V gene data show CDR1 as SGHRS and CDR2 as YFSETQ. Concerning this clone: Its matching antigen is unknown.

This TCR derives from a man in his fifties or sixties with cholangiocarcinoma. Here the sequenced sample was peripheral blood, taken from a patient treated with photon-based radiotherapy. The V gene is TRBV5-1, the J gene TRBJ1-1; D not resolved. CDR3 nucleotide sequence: TGCGCCAGCAGCTTGGGGCAGATGAACACTGAAGCTTTCTTT. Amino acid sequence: CASSLGQMNTEAFF.